The 24 T cell receptor beta chains given below trace back to one sample, sequenced in a study of T cells in pancreatic ductal adenocarcinoma. Selected pancreatic ductal adenocarcinoma patients had undergone surgery without neoadjuvant therapy. Profiling relied on immunoSEQ multiplex PCR, and the TCRdb table lists in-frame clones only, not all of them. The top ten hold approximately 15% of the sample, which has 16,000 or so clones, under 95% seen once. Source material: PBMCs. The receptor set was obtained from a human donor with pancreatic ductal adenocarcinoma.

The gene calls are TRBV5-1 and TRBJ1-1; D unclear. Trimming pared 4 bases from V and 1 base from J, leaving 8 bases between. The CDR3 extends over 13 amino acids. Germline CDR1 reads SGHRS; CDR2 reads YFSETQ. For the CDR3, the DNA is TGCGCCAGCAGCAGTGTCACGAACACTGAAGCTTTCTTT. Translating gives CASSSVTNTEAFF.

The chain links TRBV5-6 to TRBJ2-3; TRBD1 aligns across 8 bases. V was clipped by 4 bases and J by 0 bases; unmatched bases: 10. Germline loops: CDR1 SGHDT, CDR2 YYEEEE. The CDR3 has 17 residues. For the CDR3, the DNA is TGTGCCAGCAGCCCAAACCGACAGGGGCCTAGCACAGATACGCAGTATTTT. This sequence encodes CASSPNRQGPSTDTQYF.

The V call is TRBV11-3, the J call TRBJ2-1; D possibly corresponds to TRBD2 (5 bases). The germline V and J ends were trimmed by 0 bases and 12 bases, with 12 bases remaining between them. The CDR3 is 13 residues long. Per the germline V gene, CDR1 is SGHNT and CDR2 is YENEEA. CDR3 sequence reads: CASSLELNSGQFF. As DNA, the CDR3 is TGTGCCAGCAGCTTAGAACTTAACAGCGGGCAGTTCTTC.

This sequence joins TRBV19 and TRBJ2-7; the D is unclear. In germline, CDR1 is LNHDA, CDR2 SQIVND (reference sequence). V dropped 8 bases and J dropped 0 bases, with 11 bases sitting between them. The CDR3 extends over 13 amino acids. The CDR3 reads CASQRSSSYEQYF. The CDR3 coding sequence is TGTGCCAGTCAACGATCCAGCTCCTACGAGCAGTACTTC.

The chain employs TRBV6-4 and TRBJ2-2; weak D call: TRBD2 (5 bases). This CDR3 contains 16 residues. V gave up 0 bases and J gave up 4 bases, with 12 bases separating them. The V gene's germline CDR1 is MRHNA and CDR2 SNTAGT. The CDR3 DNA reads TGTGCCAGCAGTGACTCGAGGGTCACGGGCACCGGGGAGCTGTTTTTT. Its protein product is CASSDSRVTGTGELFF.

The chain uses TRBV19 and TRBJ1-1; no clear D. CDR1 is LNHDA, CDR2 SQIVND, per germline (reference sequence). Trimming cost V 3 bases and J 5 bases, with 13 bases left between them. CDR3 size: 14 residues. The CDR3, as DNA: TGTGCCAGTAGTATCTCTCGGATCGGGACTGAAGCTTTCTTT. Its protein is CASSISRIGTEAFF. Together with reference TRBV19 and TRBJ1-1, the CDR3 gives the full variable domain: DGGITQSPKYLFRKEGQNVTLSCEQNLNHDAMYWYRQDPGQGLRLIYYSQIVNDFQKGDIAEGYSVSREKKESFPLTVTSAQKNPTAFYLCASSISRIGTEAFFGQGTRLTVV.

This chain uses TRBV18 with TRBJ1-2, with D perhaps matching TRBD1 (6 bases). Germline lookup yields CDR1 KGHSH and CDR2 LQKENI. Trimming cost V 0 bases and J 10 bases, with 21 bases left between them. CDR3 length equals 16 residues. Here the CDR3 DNA reads TGTGCCAGCTCACCACCGGCGGCGGGGGGCTTAGATCCCTACACCTTC. Translating gives CASSPPAAGGLDPYTF.

CDR3 coding DNA: TGTGCCAGCAGTTTATCGAGGGGCGGCACCTACGAGCAGTACTTC. This encodes CASSLSRGGTYEQYF. The V call is TRBV27, the J call TRBJ2-7, with D perhaps given as TRBD1 or TRBD2 (5 bases each). Per germline, CDR1 MNHEY and CDR2 SMNVEV (reference sequence). The CDR3 has 15 residues. Trimming stripped 0 bases from V and 2 bases from J, with 11 bases between.

The rearrangement joins TRBV5-4 to TRBJ2-7; 11 nucleotides line up with TRBD1. CDR1 and CDR2 from the germline V gene are SGHNT and YYREEE (reference sequence). The J segment lost 0 bases and the V segment lost 3 bases, leaving 2 bases of the junction unmatched. There are 15 residues in the CDR3. The CDR3 nucleotides read TGTGCCAGCAGCTCCGGACAGGGGGCCTCCTACGAGCAGTACTTC. Translating gives CASSSGQGASYEQYF.

The chain joins TRBV9 to TRBJ2-5; the D gene could be TRBD1 or TRBD2 (5 bases each). Germline lookup yields CDR1 SGDLS and CDR2 YYNGEE. V was pared by 1 base and J by 9 bases, with 19 bases between. CDR3 length: 15 amino acids. For the CDR3, the DNA is TGTGCCAGCAGCGTAAGCCAGGGCGGCCTGGAGGCCCAGTACTTC. Its protein is CASSVSQGGLEAQYF.

This clone was recorded once. The chain carries TRBV5-6 and TRBJ1-6; D gene uncertain. With 4 bases removed from V and 0 bases from J, the gap between germline ends came to 17 bases. The V gene's germline CDR1 is SGHDT and CDR2 YYEEEE. The CDR3 is 18 amino acids. CDR3 nucleotides: TGTGCCAGCAGCCCACGCCGGCCGGTCAGCTCCTATAATTCACCCCTCCACTTT. Protein: CASSPRRPVSSYNSPLHF.

The chain links TRBV19 to TRBJ2-3; 10 positions agree with TRBD2. V lost 4 bases, J lost 0 bases, and 22 bases stayed unmatched. Germline CDR1 and CDR2: LNHDA and SQIVND (reference sequence). This CDR3 has 22 amino acids. CDR3 residues: CASSRNTRLAGEPWASTDTQYF. CDR3 in DNA: TGTGCCAGTAGTAGAAATACTAGGCTAGCGGGAGAGCCCTGGGCTAGCACAGATACGCAGTATTTT.

The count of this clone is one. The chain joins TRBV19 to TRBJ2-1; D is possibly TRBD1 (6 bases). The germline V and J ends were trimmed by 0 bases and 0 bases, with 18 bases remaining between them. CDR1 and CDR2 (germline): LNHDA, SQIVND (reference sequence). The length of the CDR3 is 19 residues. This chain's CDR3 is CASSIDLETRGSSYNEQFF. DNA for the CDR3: TGTGCCAGTAGTATAGATCTGGAGACAAGGGGGAGCTCCTACAATGAGCAGTTCTTC.

The J gene is TRBJ2-5, the V gene TRBV27, with 11 nucleotides matching TRBD1. Near its end, the DNA agrees better with TRBJ2-7, so the J call may be wrong. Germline CDR1 reads MNHEY; CDR2 reads SMNVEV (reference sequence). This CDR3 comprises 15 residues. The CDR3 protein is CASSLGQGGSYEQYF. Here the CDR3 DNA reads TGTGCCAGCAGTTTGGGACAGGGGGGCTCCTACGAGCAGTACTTC.

The chain combines TRBV4-3 with TRBJ2-1; tentatively, D is TRBD2 (5 bases). The CDR3 totals 16 residues. Germline assignment: CDR1 LGHNA and CDR2 YSLEER. With 0 bases removed from V and 4 bases from J, the gap between germline ends came to 13 bases. Written as DNA, the CDR3 is TGCGCCAGCAGCCAAGATCGCGGGTCTTGGTACAATGAGCAGTTCTTC. Translated: CASSQDRGSWYNEQFF.

The chain uses TRBV9 and TRBJ2-5; 11 bases agree with TRBD2. Trimming took 4 bases from V and 2 from J; bases not matched to a gene: 4. From germline, CDR1 is SGDLS and CDR2 YYNGEE. The CDR3 extends over 15 amino acids. The DNA of the CDR3 is TGTGCCAGCAGCCCCGGGACTAGCGGACAAGAGACCCAGTACTTC. Translating it yields CASSPGTSGQETQYF. Using reference TRBV9 and TRBJ2-5 for the parts outside the CDR3, the full variable domain is DSGVTQTPKHLITATGQRVTLRCSPRSGDLSVYWYQQSLDQGLQFLIQYYNGEERAKGNILERFSAQQFPDLHSELNLSSLELGDSALYFCASSPGTSGQETQYFGPGTRLLVL.

The J gene is TRBJ2-1, the V gene TRBV7-2, with D unclear. Trimming pared 3 bases from V and 6 bases from J, leaving 12 bases between. The CDR3 consists of 14 residues. Germline V lookup: CDR1 SGHTA, CDR2 FQGNSA. CDR3 loop: CASSLNPAGNEQFF. The CDR3 nucleotides read TGTGCCAGCAGCTTGAACCCAGCTGGCAATGAGCAGTTCTTC.

The gene calls are TRBV9 and TRBJ2-2, with D uncertain. CDR3 size: 14 residues. Trimming stripped 2 bases from V and 0 bases from J, with 5 bases between. Germline assignment: CDR1 SGDLS and CDR2 YYNGEE. The CDR3 protein is CASSVIANTGELFF. The CDR3 region has the DNA TGTGCCAGCAGCGTGATCGCGAACACCGGGGAGCTGTTTTTT. Full variable domain (outside the CDR3, taken from reference TRBV9 and TRBJ2-2): DSGVTQTPKHLITATGQRVTLRCSPRSGDLSVYWYQQSLDQGLQFLIQYYNGEERAKGNILERFSAQQFPDLHSELNLSSLELGDSALYFCASSVIANTGELFFGEGSRLTVL.

This CDR3 reads CASSPGPQVAKNIQYF. The CDR3 bases are TGTGCCAGCTCTCCCGGGCCCCAGGTAGCCAAAAACATTCAGTACTTC. The chain carries TRBV18 and TRBJ2-4; D call uncertain. V lost 6 bases to trimming and J lost 0 bases, with 15 bases between them. From germline, CDR1 is KGHSH and CDR2 LQKENI. The CDR3 is 16 residues long.

This chain joins TRBV7-2 and TRBJ1-1; a weak D match, TRBD1 (5 bases). There are 15 residues in the CDR3. V was cut by 1 base and J by 3 bases, with 12 bases left in between. CDR1 and CDR2 from the germline V gene are SGHTA and FQGNSA. Written as DNA, the CDR3 is TGTGCCAGCAGCTTAGTCCAGGGTGGGTACACTGAAGCTTTCTTT. Protein product: CASSLVQGGYTEAFF.

The rearrangement joins TRBV9 to TRBJ2-6; the D call may be TRBD1 or TRBD2 (6 bases each). Per germline, CDR1 SGDLS and CDR2 YYNGEE. The CDR3 contains 19 residues. The germline V and J ends were trimmed by 2 bases and 1 base, with 19 bases remaining between them. CDR3 loop: CASSVTGTRSISGANVLTF. Here the CDR3 DNA reads TGTGCCAGCAGCGTTACAGGGACTCGGTCGATTTCTGGGGCCAACGTCCTGACTTTC.

The V gene is TRBV29-1, the J gene TRBJ1-2; TRBD1 aligns across 8 bases. Germline CDR1 and CDR2: SQVTM and ANQGSEA. The ends lost 3 bases at V and 4 bases at J; junction bases unmatched: 7. The CDR3 contains 14 residues. CDR3 DNA: TGCAGCGTTGAGGCAGGGGGCGCGGGCTATGGCTACACCTTC. The encoded protein is CSVEAGGAGYGYTF.

The gene calls are TRBV19 and TRBJ2-7; 7 bases agree with TRBD1. The germline V gene encodes CDR1 LNHDA and CDR2 SQIVND (reference sequence). Trimming took 5 bases from V and 2 from J; bases not matched to a gene: 6. This CDR3 contains 14 residues. CDR3 DNA sequence: TGTGCCAGTAGTCGACAGGGCTACACCTACGAGCAGTACTTC. Translation: CASSRQGYTYEQYF.

This chain joins TRBV5-6 and TRBJ1-3, with unresolved D. The CDR3 length is 14 residues. The V and J ends lost 0 bases and 0 bases respectively, with 4 bases between them. Germline V gene data show CDR1 as SGHDT and CDR2 as YYEEEE. The CDR3 DNA follows: TGTGCCAGCAGCTTGGTTAACTCTGGAAACACCATATATTTT. Translated, it gives CASSLVNSGNTIYF.